This T cell receptor (beta chain) appears in the sequencing data of a study of blood T cell repertoires in COVID-19. Study-level background: Researchers got acute and convalescent COVID-19 samples from the United States, Italy and Spain. The cDNA or gDNA used as material had been derived from T cells, B-cell-depleted T cells, or PBMCs.

The study drew participants aged about 18 to 95 years from roughly 25 US areas. In assigning cohorts, the study relied on participant-reported clinical history. Profiling relied on immunoSEQ multiplex PCR, and the TCRdb table lists in-frame clones only, not all of them. The sample includes hundreds of thousands of clones, roughly 89% seen only once; the top ten take about 9.4%. The sample was PBMCs or T cells enriched from blood (not recorded which). This TCR derives from a woman in her twenties or thirties who had recovered from COVID-19.

CDR3 sequence reads: CASSRATEMNTEAFF. CDR3 in DNA: TGTGCCAGCTCACGGGCGACAGAGATGAACACTGAAGCTTTCTTT. The chain recombines TRBV18 with TRBJ1-1; tentatively, D is TRBD1 (5 bases). The CDR3 consists of 15 residues. Trimming stripped 4 bases from V and 0 bases from J, with 12 bases between. From germline, CDR1 is KGHSH and CDR2 LQKENI.